A selection of T cell receptor beta chains follows, all from one sample in a study of blood T cells in healthy people across ages. MiXCR, applied by TCRdb to the 5' RACE reads, yields one record per CDR3 protein. Of 1,800,000 or so distinct CDR3 sequences listed, about two fifths were seen once; the top ten hold more than 20%. The sequenced material came from blood. The source of these receptors is a human donor in good health. Each CDR3 is given with its conserved first and last residue.

J gene: TRBJ2-7
V gene: TRBV29-1
CDR3 protein: CSVSWTSGMSEQYF

J gene: TRBJ1-2
V gene: TRBV6-5
CDR3 protein: CASSYLGNGYTF

J gene: TRBJ2-3
V gene: TRBV6-2/TRBV6-3
CDR3 protein: CASRPDRLAGLDTQYF

J gene: TRBJ2-3
V gene: TRBV24-1
CDR3 protein: CATSDLSSGGAEDTQYF

J gene: TRBJ2-3
V gene: TRBV6-2/TRBV6-3
CDR3 protein: CASRDPGTGSTDTQYF

J gene: TRBJ2-1
V gene: TRBV13
CDR3 protein: CASSSTSGGFNEQFF

J gene: TRBJ1-2
V gene: TRBV24-1
CDR3 protein: CATDRNRGSGYTF

J gene: TRBJ2-1
V gene: TRBV7-9
CDR3 protein: CASSPRGELYNEQFF

J gene: TRBJ1-6
V gene: TRBV5-1
CDR3 protein: CASSLAGGREASPLHF

J gene: TRBJ2-5
V gene: TRBV7-3
CDR3 protein: CASSPAQGAETQYF

J gene: TRBJ2-3
V gene: TRBV10-3
CDR3 protein: CAIRAMEVTDTQYF

J gene: TRBJ2-5
V gene: TRBV6-2/TRBV6-3
CDR3 protein: CASSYFTGQETQYF

J gene: TRBJ1-1
V gene: TRBV6-5
CDR3 protein: CASSYRGPSIGAFF

J gene: TRBJ2-1
V gene: TRBV4-2
CDR3 protein: CASSQDFRLGFYNEQFF

J gene: TRBJ1-5
V gene: TRBV5-5
CDR3 protein: CASNLAGGWQPQHF

J gene: TRBJ1-5
V gene: TRBV12-3/TRBV12-4
CDR3 protein: CASSQQGVQPQHF

J gene: TRBJ1-1
V gene: TRBV10-3
CDR3 protein: CAISDPAESNTEAFF

J gene: TRBJ2-7
V gene: TRBV7-9
CDR3 protein: CASRYTGDTTYEQYF

J gene: TRBJ1-2
V gene: TRBV6-1
CDR3 protein: CASNKGTRYGYTF

J gene: TRBJ1-4
V gene: TRBV2
CDR3 protein: CASSVGSLEKLFF

J gene: TRBJ1-6
V gene: TRBV5-1
CDR3 protein: CASSPRRAPSYNSPLHF

J gene: TRBJ1-6
V gene: TRBV5-6
CDR3 protein: CASSLGLGYGSPLHF

J gene: TRBJ1-4
V gene: TRBV7-2
CDR3 protein: CASSLVQPLGTNEKLFF

J gene: TRBJ2-5
V gene: TRBV15
CDR3 protein: CATSTESLGQGGETQYF

J gene: TRBJ2-7
V gene: TRBV6-6
CDR3 protein: CASSWTGTPYEQYF

J gene: TRBJ2-7
V gene: TRBV4-2
CDR3 protein: CASSHQRGYSGASYEQYF

J gene: TRBJ2-3
V gene: TRBV9
CDR3 protein: CASSVVGNSDTQYF

J gene: TRBJ1-1
V gene: TRBV9
CDR3 protein: CASSVDSWGSTEAFF

J gene: TRBJ2-1
V gene: TRBV29-1
CDR3 protein: CSVEGTPIPGWKDNEQFF

J gene: TRBJ1-2
V gene: TRBV4-2
CDR3 protein: CASSQGPGNGYTF

J gene: TRBJ1-4
V gene: TRBV5-1
CDR3 protein: CASSMGGYEKRFF

J gene: TRBJ1-5
V gene: TRBV10-2
CDR3 protein: CARSDRDRNQPQHF

J gene: TRBJ1-5
V gene: TRBV10-3
CDR3 protein: CAISPTGGGQPQHF

J gene: TRBJ1-2
V gene: TRBV11-2
CDR3 protein: CASSLERTAGYGYTF

J gene: TRBJ2-1
V gene: TRBV4-3
CDR3 protein: CASSLQGASDNEQFF

J gene: TRBJ1-2
V gene: TRBV12-3/TRBV12-4
CDR3 protein: CASKKGGPLGYTF

J gene: TRBJ2-1
V gene: TRBV20-1
CDR3 protein: CSADNRRAAYNEQFF

J gene: TRBJ2-7
V gene: TRBV4-3
CDR3 protein: CASSQIAGAIYERYF

J gene: TRBJ1-2
V gene: TRBV14
CDR3 protein: CASSQGTPGQLNYGYTF

J gene: TRBJ1-4
V gene: TRBV7-9
CDR3 protein: CASSLGVGAHPVGREKLFF

J gene: TRBJ2-1
V gene: TRBV5-1
CDR3 protein: CASSSGGLAGSYPYNEQFF

J gene: TRBJ2-5
V gene: TRBV12-3/TRBV12-4
CDR3 protein: CASNRFRYQETQYF

J gene: TRBJ2-7
V gene: TRBV29-1
CDR3 protein: CSVAKGTYEQYF

J gene: TRBJ1-1
V gene: TRBV12-3/TRBV12-4
CDR3 protein: CASEPPVTEAFF

J gene: TRBJ2-1
V gene: TRBV24-1
CDR3 protein: CATSDRWDEQFF